These T cell receptor beta chains were read from a single sample in a study of somatic mutations in cytotoxic T cells in rheumatoid arthritis. Assay: immunoSEQ multiplex PCR; the TCRdb copy retains only in-frame clones and omits some. The sample has 15,000 to 20,000 clones, around three quarters seen once; the top ten hold roughly 12%. Sequenced input: CD8+ T cells sorted from blood. These receptors originate from an adult with rheumatoid arthritis. Both conserved end residues are part of each CDR3. A D gene is named only where the DNA matches it firmly. A row's size may be missing; if present it is once, few, many or a size class.

TRBV9	.	TRBJ1-6	.	TGTGCCAGCAGCGTAGGAGGTTCACCCCTCCACTTT	CASSVGGSPLHF
TRBV6-5	once	TRBJ2-7	TRBD1	TGTGCCAGCTTTGACAGGGGGATTCCCTACGAGCAGTACTTC	CASFDRGIPYEQYF
TRBV29-1	few	TRBJ2-1	TRBD1	TGCAGCGTTGTAGGGACAGGAATCTACAATGAGCAGTTCTTC	CSVVGTGIYNEQFF
TRBV6-5	.	TRBJ1-5	.	TGTGCCAGCAGTTATGGAATTGGGGACCGGCCCCAGCATTTT	CASSYGIGDRPQHF
TRBV28	.	TRBJ1-6	.	TGTGCCAGCGCTCGAGGGGCCTTGTGGAATTCACCCCTCCACTTT	CASARGALWNSPLHF
TRBV6-5	.	TRBJ1-2	.	TGTGCCAGCAGTTACTCGGCAGGGCTCATGAACTATGGCTACACCTTC	CASSYSAGLMNYGYTF
TRBV2	.	TRBJ2-1	TRBD1	TGTGCCAGCAGTGAAGCGCACCAGGGACAGGGTGTGAGGGAGGGTGAGCAGTTCTTC	CASSEAHQGQGVREGEQFF
TRBV7-2	.	TRBJ2-1	.	TGTGCCAGCAGCTTATATGCGGTGGGGTCCTACAATGAGCAGTTCTTC	CASSLYAVGSYNEQFF
TRBV7-9	medium-sized	TRBJ2-1	TRBD2	TGTGCCAGCAGTCCCCGCGGGGGGTCTGCCTACAATGAGCAGTTCTTC	CASSPRGGSAYNEQFF
TRBV27	.	TRBJ2-5	TRBD2	TGTGCCAGCAGTGGACTAGATCAAGAGACCCAGTACTTC	CASSGLDQETQYF
TRBV6-1	.	TRBJ2-7	.	TGTGCCAGCAGTCCTCTGGTCTACGAGCAGTACTTC	CASSPLVYEQYF
TRBV4-1	few	TRBJ2-2	.	TGCGCCAGCAGCCAAGTTCACACCGGGGAGCTGTTTTTT	CASSQVHTGELFF
TRBV28	.	TRBJ1-5	.	TGTGCCATTCTGAGGGGGGTCAATCAGCCCCAGCATTTT	CAILRGVNQPQHF
TRBV5-8	few	TRBJ1-1	TRBD1	TGTGCCAGCAGCTCCGCCTGGACAGGGAACACTGAAGCTTTCTTT	CASSSAWTGNTEAFF
TRBV19	.	TRBJ2-3	.	TGTGCCACCTCAACCCGGGTTGGAGATACGCAGTATTTT	CATSTRVGDTQYF
TRBV28	.	TRBJ2-2	.	TGTGCCAGCAGTCCTCGGGATGGAAACGGGGAGCTGTTTTTT	CASSPRDGNGELFF
TRBV7-8	once	TRBJ1-2	.	TGTGCCAGCAGCTTAGTTCCCCGGGGGGCACAGGATGGCTACACCTTC	CASSLVPRGAQDGYTF
TRBV28	.	TRBJ1-2	.	TGTGCCAGCAGTTTAGCCGGGTGGGCTCACTATGGCTACACCTTC	CASSLAGWAHYGYTF
TRBV6-5	.	TRBJ1-4	.	TGTGCCAGCAGTTACTCGAGGTCCGATGAAAAACTGTTTTTT	CASSYSRSDEKLFF
TRBV5-1	.	TRBJ1-1	.	TGCGCCAGCAGCTTGGACAGACTGAACACTGAAGCTTTCTTT	CASSLDRLNTEAFF
TRBV29-1	.	TRBJ1-2	.	TGCAGCGTGGGGGGGGGATATGGCTACACCTTC	CSVGGGYGYTF
TRBV28	few	TRBJ1-4	.	TGTGCCAGCAGTCCCGAAGAGACAGCCTCTAATGAAAAACTGTTTTTT	CASSPEETASNEKLFF
TRBV5-6	.	TRBJ2-3	.	TGTGCCAGCAGCTTGAGAGATACGCAGTATTTT	CASSLRDTQYF
TRBV7-2	.	TRBJ1-6	.	TGTGCCAGCAGCCCAGGGGCGGGCTCCTATAATTCACCCCTCCACTTT	CASSPGAGSYNSPLHF
TRBV6-6	few	TRBJ2-2	.	TGTGCCAGCAGTTACGGCGGGGTGGACACCGGGGAGCTGTTTTTT	CASSYGGVDTGELFF
TRBV6-4	.	TRBJ1-5	.	TGTGCCAGCATGGAAGCGGAGCCCCAGCATTTT	CASMEAEPQHF
TRBV27	few	TRBJ2-1	.	TGTGCCAGCAGTGCTACAGGAAGGGGTGAGCAGTTCTTC	CASSATGRGEQFF
TRBV9	.	TRBJ2-2	TRBD1	TGTGCCAGCAGCGTAGCTGCGACAGGGGGCAACACCGGGGAGCTGTTTTTT	CASSVAATGGNTGELFF
TRBV15	.	TRBJ2-2	.	TGTGCCACCACCCCCCCAGACACCGGGGAGCTGTTTTTT	CATTPPDTGELFF
TRBV6-6	.	TRBJ1-6	.	TGTGCCAGCAGTTACGTCCAGACTTCACCCCTCCACTTT	CASSYVQTSPLHF
TRBV7-8	.	TRBJ1-3	.	TGTGCCAGCAGCTTCGGAAGCTCTGGAAACACCATATATTTT	CASSFGSSGNTIYF
TRBV19	few	TRBJ1-2	TRBD1	TGTGCCAGTAGCACCAGGACAGGGAACTATGGCTACACCTTC	CASSTRTGNYGYTF